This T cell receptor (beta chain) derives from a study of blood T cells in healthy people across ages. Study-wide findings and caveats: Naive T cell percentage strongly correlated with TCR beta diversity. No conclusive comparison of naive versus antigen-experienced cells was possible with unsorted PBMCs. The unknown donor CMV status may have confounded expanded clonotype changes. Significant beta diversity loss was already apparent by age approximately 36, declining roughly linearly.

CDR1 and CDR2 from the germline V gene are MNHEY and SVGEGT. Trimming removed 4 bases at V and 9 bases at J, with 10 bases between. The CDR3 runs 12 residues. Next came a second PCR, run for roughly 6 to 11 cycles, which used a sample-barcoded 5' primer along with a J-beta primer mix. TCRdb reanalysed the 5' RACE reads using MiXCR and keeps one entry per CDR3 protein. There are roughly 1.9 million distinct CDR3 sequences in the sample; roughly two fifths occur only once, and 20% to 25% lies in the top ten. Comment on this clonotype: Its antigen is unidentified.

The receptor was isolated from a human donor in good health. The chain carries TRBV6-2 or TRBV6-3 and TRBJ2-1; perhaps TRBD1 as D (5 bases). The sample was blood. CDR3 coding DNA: TGTGCCAGCAGTTTTCGCAGGGCTGAGCAGTTCTTC. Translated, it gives CASSFRRAEQFF.